This record looks at one T cell receptor (beta chain) sequence and its context. Using immunoSEQ multiplex PCR, the repertoire was profiled, and TCRdb retains in-frame clones only, with some absent. The sample includes 150,000 to 200,000 clones, approximately 94% seen only once; the top ten take roughly 9.8%. This sample is drawn from a study of T cell responses to AZD1222 COVID-19 vaccine. The wider study: Second doses were pooled across both intervals (about 4 or about 12 weeks).

Germline loops: CDR1 MNHEY, CDR2 SVGAGI. The CDR3 runs to 11 residues. V was shortened by 5 bases and J by 4 bases, with 6 bases between the two germline ends. The TCR was taken from an adult in good health. The V gene is TRBV6-5, the J gene TRBJ2-7; D is uncertain. This material consisted of peripheral blood, taken on day 0 of AZD1222 vaccination. CDR3 sequence reads: CASSNQYEQYF. As DNA, the CDR3 is TGTGCCAGCAGTAACCAATACGAGCAGTACTTC.